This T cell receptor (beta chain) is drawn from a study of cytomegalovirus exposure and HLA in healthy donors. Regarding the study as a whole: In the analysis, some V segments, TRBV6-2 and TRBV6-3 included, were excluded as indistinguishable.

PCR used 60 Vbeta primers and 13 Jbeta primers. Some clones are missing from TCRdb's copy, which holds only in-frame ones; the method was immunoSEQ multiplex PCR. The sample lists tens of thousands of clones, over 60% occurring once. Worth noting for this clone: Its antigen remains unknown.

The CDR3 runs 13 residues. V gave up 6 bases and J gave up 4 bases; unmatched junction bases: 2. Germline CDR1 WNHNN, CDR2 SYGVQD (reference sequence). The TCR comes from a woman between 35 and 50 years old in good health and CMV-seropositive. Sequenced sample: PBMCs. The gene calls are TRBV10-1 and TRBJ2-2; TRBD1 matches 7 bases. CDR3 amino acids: CASSDRATGELFF. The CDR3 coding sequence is TGCGCCAGCAGCGACAGGGCCACCGGGGAGCTGTTTTTT.